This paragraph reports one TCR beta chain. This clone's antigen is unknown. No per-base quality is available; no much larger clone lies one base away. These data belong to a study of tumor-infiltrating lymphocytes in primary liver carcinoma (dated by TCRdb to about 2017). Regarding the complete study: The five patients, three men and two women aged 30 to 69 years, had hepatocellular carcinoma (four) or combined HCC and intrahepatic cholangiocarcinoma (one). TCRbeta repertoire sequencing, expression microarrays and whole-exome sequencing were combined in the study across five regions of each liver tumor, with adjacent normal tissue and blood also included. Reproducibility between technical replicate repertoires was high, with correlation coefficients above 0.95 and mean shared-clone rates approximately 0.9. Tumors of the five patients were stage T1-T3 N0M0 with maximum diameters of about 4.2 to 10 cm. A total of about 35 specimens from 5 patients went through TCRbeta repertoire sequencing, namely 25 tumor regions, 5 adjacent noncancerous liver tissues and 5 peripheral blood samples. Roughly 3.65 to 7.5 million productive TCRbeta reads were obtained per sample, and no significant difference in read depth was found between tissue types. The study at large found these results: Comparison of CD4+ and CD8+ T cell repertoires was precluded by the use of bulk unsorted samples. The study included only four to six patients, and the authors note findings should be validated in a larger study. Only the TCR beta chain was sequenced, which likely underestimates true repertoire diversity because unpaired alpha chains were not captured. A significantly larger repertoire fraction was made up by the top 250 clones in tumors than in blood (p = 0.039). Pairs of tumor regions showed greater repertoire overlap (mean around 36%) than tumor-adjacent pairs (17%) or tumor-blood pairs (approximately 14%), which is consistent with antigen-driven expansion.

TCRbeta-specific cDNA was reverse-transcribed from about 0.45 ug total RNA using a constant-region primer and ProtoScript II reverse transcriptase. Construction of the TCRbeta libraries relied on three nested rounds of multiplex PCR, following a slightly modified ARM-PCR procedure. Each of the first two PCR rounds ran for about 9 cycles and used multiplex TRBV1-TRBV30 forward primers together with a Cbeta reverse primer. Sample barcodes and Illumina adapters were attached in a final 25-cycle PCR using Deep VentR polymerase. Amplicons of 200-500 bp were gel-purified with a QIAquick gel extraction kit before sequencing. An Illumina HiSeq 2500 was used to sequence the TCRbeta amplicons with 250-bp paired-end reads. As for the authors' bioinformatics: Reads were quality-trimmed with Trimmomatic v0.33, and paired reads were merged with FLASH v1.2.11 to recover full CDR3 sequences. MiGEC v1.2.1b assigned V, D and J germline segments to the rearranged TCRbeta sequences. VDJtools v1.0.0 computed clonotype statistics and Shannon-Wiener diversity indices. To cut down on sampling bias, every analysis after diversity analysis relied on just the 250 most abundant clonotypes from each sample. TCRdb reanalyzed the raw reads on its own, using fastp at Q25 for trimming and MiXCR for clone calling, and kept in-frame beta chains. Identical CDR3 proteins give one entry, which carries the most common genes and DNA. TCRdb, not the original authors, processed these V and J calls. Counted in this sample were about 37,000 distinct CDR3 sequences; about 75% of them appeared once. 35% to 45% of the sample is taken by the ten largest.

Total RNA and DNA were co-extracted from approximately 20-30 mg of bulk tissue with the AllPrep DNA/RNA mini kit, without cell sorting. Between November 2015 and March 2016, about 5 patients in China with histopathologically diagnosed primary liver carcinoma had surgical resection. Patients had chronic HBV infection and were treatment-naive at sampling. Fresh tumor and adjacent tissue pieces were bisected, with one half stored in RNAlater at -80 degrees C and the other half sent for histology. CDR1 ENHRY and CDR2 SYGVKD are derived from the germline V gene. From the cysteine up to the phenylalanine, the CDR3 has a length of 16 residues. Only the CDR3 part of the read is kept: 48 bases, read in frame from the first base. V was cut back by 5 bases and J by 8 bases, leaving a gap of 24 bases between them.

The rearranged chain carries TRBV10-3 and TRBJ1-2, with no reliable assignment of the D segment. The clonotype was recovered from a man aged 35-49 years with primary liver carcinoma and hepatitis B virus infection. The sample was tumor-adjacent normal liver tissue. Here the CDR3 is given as CAISMKGGSPSGGYTF. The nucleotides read TGTGCCATCAGTATGAAGGGCGGCAGTCCCTCAGGAGGCTACACCTTC.